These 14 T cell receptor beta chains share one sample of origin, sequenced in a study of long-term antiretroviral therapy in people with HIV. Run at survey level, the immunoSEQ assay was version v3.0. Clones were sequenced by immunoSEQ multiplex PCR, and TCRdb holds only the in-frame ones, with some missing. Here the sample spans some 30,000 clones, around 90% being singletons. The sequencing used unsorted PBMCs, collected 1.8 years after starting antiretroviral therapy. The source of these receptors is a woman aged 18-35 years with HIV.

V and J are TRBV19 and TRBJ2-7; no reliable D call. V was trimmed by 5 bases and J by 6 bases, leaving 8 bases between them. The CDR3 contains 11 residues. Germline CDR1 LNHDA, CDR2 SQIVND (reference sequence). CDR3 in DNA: TGTGCCAGTAGTCTACTACGCGAGCAGTACTTC. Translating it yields CASSLLREQYF.

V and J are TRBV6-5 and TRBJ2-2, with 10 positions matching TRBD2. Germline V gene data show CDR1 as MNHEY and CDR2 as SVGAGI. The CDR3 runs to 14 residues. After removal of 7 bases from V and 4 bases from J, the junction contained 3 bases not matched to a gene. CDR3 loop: CASTSGRGTGELFF. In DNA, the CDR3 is TGTGCCAGCACTAGCGGGAGAGGCACCGGGGAGCTGTTTTTT.

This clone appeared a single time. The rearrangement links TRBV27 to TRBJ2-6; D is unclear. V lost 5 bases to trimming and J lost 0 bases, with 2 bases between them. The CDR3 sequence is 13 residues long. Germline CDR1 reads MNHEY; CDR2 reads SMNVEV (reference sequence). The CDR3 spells CASSNSGANVLTF. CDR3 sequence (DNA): TGTGCCAGCAGTAACTCTGGGGCCAACGTCCTGACTTTC.

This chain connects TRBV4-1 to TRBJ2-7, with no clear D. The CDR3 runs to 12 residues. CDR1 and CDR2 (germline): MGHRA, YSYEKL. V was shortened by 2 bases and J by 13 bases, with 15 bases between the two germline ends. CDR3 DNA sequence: TGCGCCAGCAGCCAACCGGACGCCACCGGATACTTC. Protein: CASSQPDATGYF.

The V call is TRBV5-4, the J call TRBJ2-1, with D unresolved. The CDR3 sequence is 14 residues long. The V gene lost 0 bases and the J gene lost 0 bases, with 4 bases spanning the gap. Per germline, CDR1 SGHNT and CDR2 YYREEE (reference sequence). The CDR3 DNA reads TGTGCCAGCAGCTTGGGCGGCTCCTACAATGAGCAGTTCTTC. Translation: CASSLGGSYNEQFF.

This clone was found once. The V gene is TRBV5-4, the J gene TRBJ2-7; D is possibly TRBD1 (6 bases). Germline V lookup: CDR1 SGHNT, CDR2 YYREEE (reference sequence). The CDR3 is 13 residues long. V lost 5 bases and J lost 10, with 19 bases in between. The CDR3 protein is CASSFPTGSEQYF. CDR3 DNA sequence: TGTGCCAGCAGTTTCCCGACAGGTTCGGAACAGTACTTC.

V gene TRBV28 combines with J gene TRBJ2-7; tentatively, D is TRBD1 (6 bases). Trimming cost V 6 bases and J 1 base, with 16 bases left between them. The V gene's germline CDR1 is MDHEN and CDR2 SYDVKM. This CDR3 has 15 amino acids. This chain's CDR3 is CASSPANRESYEQYF. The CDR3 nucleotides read TGTGCCAGCAGCCCCGCGAACAGGGAATCCTACGAGCAGTACTTC.

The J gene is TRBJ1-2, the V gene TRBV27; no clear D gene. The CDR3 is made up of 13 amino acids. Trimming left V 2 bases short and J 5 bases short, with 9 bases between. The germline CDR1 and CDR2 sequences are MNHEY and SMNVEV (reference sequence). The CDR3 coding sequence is TGTGCCAGCAGTTTAAACCAGGCTTATGGCTACACCTTC. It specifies CASSLNQAYGYTF.

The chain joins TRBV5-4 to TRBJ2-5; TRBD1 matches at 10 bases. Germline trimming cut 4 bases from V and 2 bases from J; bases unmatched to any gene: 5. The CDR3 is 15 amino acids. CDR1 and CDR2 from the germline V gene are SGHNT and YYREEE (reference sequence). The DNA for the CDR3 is TGTGCCAGCAGCAGGACAGGGGGATGGCAAGAGACCCAGTACTTC. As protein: CASSRTGGWQETQYF.

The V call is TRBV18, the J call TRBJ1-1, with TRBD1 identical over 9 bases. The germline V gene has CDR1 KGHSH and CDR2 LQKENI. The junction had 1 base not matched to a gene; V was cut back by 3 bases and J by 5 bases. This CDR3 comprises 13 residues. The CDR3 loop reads CASSPTGGTEAFF. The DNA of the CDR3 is TGTGCCAGCTCACCGACAGGGGGAACTGAAGCTTTCTTT. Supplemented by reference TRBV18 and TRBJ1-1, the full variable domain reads NAGVMQNPRHLVRRRGQEARLRCSPMKGHSHVYWYRQLPEEGLKFMVYLQKENIIDESGMPKERFSAEFPKEGPSILRIQQVVRGDSAAYFCASSPTGGTEAFFGQGTRLTVV.

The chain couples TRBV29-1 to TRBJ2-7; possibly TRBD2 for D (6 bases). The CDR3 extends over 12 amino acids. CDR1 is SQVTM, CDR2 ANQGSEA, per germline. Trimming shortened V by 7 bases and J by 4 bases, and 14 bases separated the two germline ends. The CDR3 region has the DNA TGCAGCGCCGCCTGGGGGGAATACGAGCAGTACTTC. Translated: CSAAWGEYEQYF.

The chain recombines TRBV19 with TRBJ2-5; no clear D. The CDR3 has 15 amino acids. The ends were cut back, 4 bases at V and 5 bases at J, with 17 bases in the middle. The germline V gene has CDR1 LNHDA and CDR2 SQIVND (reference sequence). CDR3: CASSTVHPTRETQYF. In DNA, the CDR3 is TGTGCCAGTAGTACCGTGCACCCCACCCGGGAGACCCAGTACTTC.

For the CDR3, the DNA is TGTGCCAGCGGCGACAGGGGCATTTATGGCTACACCTTC. It is translated as CASGDRGIYGYTF. The rearrangement links TRBV6-5 to TRBJ1-2; 8 bases agree with TRBD1. CDR1 is MNHEY, CDR2 SVGAGI, per germline. Trimming took 8 bases from V and 5 from J; bases not matched to a gene: 7. The CDR3 is 13 amino acids.

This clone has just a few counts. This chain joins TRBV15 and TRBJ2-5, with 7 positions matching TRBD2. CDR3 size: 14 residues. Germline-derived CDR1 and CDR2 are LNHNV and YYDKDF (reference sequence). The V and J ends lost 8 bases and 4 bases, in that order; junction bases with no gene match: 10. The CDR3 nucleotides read TGTGCCACCGGGGCTGGGGAGGGTCCAGAGACCCAGTACTTC. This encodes CATGAGEGPETQYF. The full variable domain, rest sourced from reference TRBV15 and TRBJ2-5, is DAMVIQNPRYQVTQFGKPVTLSCSQTLNHNVMYWYQQKSSQAPKLLFHYYDKDFNNEADTPDNFQSRRPNTSFCFLDIRSPGLGDTAMYLCATGAGEGPETQYFGPGTRLLVL.